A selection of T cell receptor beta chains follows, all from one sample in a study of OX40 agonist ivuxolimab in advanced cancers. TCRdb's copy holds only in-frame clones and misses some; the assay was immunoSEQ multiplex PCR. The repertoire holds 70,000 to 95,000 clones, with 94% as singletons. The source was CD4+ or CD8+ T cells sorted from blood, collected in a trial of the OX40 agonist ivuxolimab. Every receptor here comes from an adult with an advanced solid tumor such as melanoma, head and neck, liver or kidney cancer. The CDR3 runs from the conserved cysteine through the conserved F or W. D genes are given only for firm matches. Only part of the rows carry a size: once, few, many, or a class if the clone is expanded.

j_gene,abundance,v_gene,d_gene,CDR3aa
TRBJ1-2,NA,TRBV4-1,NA,CASSPETGYGYTF
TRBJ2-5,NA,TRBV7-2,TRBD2,CASSLGEAGEYF
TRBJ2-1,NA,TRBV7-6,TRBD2,CASSSVGLAGKNEQFF
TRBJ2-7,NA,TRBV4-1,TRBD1,CASSSIPGQGGYEQYF
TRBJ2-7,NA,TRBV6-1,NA,CASTPTGREQYF
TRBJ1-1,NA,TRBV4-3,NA,CASSPGGTEAFF
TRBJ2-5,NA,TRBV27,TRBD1,CASTPSTGEYQETQYF
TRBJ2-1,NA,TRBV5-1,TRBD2,CASSLGLAGVYNEQFF
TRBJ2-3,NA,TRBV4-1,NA,CASSQGSSGTDTQYF
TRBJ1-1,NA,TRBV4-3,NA,CASSHPLGGRTEAFF
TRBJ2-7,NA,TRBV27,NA,CASSFAGMTYEQYF
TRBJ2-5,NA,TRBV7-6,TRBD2,CASSLHPSLGTSGGQETQYF
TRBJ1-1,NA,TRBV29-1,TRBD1,CSVGRDRRFEAFF
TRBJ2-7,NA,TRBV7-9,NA,CASSLAGVEQYF
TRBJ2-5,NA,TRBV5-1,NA,CASSADSPWETQYF
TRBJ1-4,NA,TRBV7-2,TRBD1,CASSLVNRGYATNEKLFF
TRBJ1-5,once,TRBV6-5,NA,CASSYGGRNQPQHF
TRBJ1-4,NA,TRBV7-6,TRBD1,CASSRGQFATNEKLFF
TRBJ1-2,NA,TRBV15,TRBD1,CATSRVTGDGYGYTF
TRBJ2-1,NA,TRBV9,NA,CASSAPPGQGEQFF
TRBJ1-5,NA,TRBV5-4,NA,CASSPSALNQPQHF
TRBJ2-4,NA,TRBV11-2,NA,CASSFDSHGIQYF
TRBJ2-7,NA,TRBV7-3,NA,CASSLTGDSSYEQYF
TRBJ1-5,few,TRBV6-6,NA,CASSYSLDSVNQPQHF
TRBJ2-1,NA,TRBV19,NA,CASSLGSGQFF
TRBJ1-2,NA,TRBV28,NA,CASTLREVKGTYGYTF
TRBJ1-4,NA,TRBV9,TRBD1,CASSGGQGGEKLFF
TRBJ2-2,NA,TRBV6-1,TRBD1,CASKSDRSYTGELFF
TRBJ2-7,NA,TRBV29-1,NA,CSVSLSPAAQSYEQYF
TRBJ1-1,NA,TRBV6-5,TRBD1,CASGLGGLNTEAFF
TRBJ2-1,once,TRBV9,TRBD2,CASSPVAGVSYNEQFF
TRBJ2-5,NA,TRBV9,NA,CASSPPGQEQYF
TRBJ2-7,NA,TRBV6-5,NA,CASSYLGTLYEQYF
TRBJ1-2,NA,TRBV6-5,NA,CASSYSTGGGGYTF
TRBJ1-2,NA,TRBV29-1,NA,CSVIPGGSYGYTF
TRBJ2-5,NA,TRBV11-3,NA,CASSLGGYRVAETQYF
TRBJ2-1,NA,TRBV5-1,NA,CASGSGTGLYNEQFF
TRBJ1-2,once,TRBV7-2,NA,CASSLGDSYGYTF
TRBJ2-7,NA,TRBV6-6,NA,CASSYSGGGDGEQYF
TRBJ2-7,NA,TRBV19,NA,CASSQEFGWESSYEQYF
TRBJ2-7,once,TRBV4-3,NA,CASSQGGHYEQYF
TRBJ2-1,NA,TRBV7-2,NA,CASSLGGREDNEQFF